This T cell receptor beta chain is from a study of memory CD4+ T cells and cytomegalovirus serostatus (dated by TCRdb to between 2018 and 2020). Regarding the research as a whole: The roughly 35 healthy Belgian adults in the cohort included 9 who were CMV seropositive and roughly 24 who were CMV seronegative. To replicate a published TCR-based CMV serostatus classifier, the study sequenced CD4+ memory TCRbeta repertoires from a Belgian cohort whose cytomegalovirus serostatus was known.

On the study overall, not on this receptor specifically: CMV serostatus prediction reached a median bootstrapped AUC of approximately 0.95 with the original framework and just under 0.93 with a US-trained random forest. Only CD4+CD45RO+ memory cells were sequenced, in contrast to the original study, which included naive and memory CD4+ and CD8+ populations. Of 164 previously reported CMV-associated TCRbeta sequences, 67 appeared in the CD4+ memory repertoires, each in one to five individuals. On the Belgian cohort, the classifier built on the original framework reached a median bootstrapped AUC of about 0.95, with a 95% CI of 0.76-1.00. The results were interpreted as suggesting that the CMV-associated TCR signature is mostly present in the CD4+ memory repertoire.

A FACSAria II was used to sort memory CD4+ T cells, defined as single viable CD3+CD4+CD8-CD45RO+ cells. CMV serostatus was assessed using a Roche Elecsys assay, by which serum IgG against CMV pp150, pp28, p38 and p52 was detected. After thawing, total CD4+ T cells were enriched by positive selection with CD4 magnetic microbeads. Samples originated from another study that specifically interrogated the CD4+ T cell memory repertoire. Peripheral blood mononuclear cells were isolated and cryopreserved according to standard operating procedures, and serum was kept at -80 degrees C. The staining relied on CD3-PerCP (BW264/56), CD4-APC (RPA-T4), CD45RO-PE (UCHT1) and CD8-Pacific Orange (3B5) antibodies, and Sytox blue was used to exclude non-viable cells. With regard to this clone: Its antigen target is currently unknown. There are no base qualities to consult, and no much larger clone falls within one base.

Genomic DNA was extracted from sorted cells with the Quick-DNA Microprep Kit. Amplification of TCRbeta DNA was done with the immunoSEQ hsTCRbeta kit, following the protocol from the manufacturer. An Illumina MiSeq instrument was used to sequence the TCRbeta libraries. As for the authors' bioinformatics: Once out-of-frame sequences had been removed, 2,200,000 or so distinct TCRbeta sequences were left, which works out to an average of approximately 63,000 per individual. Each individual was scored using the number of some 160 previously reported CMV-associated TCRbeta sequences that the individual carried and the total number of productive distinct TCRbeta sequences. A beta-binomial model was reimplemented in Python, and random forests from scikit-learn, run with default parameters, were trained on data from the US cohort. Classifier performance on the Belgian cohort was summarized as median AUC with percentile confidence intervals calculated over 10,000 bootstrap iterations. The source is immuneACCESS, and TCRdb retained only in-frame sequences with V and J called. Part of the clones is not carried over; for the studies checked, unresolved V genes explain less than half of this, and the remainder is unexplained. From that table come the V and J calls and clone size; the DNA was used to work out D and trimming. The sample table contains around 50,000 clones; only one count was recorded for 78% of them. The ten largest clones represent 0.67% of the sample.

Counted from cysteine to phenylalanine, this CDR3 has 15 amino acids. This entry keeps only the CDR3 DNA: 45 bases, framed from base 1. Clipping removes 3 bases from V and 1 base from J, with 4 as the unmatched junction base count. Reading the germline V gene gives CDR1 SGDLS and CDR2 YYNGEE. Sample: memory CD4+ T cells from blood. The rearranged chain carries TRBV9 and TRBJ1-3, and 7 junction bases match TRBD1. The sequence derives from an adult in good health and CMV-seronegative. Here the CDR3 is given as CASSAKTGSGNTIYF. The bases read TGTGCCAGCAGCGCCAAGACAGGGTCTGGAAACACCATATATTTT.